The T cell receptor (beta chain) under discussion was sequenced for a study of cytomegalovirus exposure and HLA in healthy donors. Study findings and constraints: Some V segments, TRBV6-2 and TRBV6-3 among them, were indistinguishable and were therefore excluded. The study recorded over 150 TCR beta chains that were cytomegalovirus-associated.

With 4 bases clipped from V and 1 base from J, the junction kept 3 bases outside the gene matches. The germline V gene encodes CDR1 LNHDA and CDR2 SQIVND (reference sequence). The CDR3 is 14 residues long. With 60 Vbeta and 13 Jbeta primers, the PCR was carried out. The protocol was immunoSEQ multiplex PCR, while the TCRdb copy is restricted to in-frame clones and leaves out a portion. The sample contains 95,000 to 150,000 clones, approximately 80% of which appear only once. Note on this clone: Its antigen is still unknown.

The rearrangement links TRBV19 to TRBJ2-7; 8 bases match TRBD2. Sample: PBMCs. The sequence derives from a man aged 50-59 years in good health and CMV-seronegative. In DNA, the CDR3 is TGTGCCAGTAGTACGTCTAGCGGGTCCTACGAGCAGTACTTC. This encodes CASSTSSGSYEQYF. The whole variable domain, filled in from reference TRBV19 and TRBJ2-7, reads DGGITQSPKYLFRKEGQNVTLSCEQNLNHDAMYWYRQDPGQGLRLIYYSQIVNDFQKGDIAEGYSVSREKKESFPLTVTSAQKNPTAFYLCASSTSSGSYEQYFGPGTRLTVT.